This T cell receptor beta chain emerged from a study of blood T cell repertoires in COVID-19. Produced via immunoSEQ multiplex PCR; TCRdb's table is partial and in-frame only. The sample has 200,000 to 250,000 clones, under 90% seen once. Sample: peripheral blood. The clonotype originates from an elderly woman with acute or convalescent COVID-19.

CDR3 region: CASSVASPSTDTQYF. The CDR3 nucleotides read TGTGCCAGCAGCGTCGCTAGCCCTAGCACAGATACGCAGTATTTT. The V and J genes are TRBV9 and TRBJ2-3, with D possibly being TRBD2 (5 bases). CDR3 size: 15 residues. The germline CDR1 and CDR2 sequences are SGDLS and YYNGEE. The ends were cut back, 2 bases at V and 0 bases at J, with 10 bases in the middle. The complete variable domain, with remaining parts taken from reference TRBV9 and TRBJ2-3, reads DSGVTQTPKHLITATGQRVTLRCSPRSGDLSVYWYQQSLDQGLQFLIQYYNGEERAKGNILERFSAQQFPDLHSELNLSSLELGDSALYFCASSVASPSTDTQYFGPGTRLTVL.